Each of the 17 T cell receptor beta chains below was sequenced from the same sample in a study of blood T cell repertoires in COVID-19. Assay: immunoSEQ multiplex PCR; the TCRdb copy retains only in-frame clones and omits some. The sample holds fewer than 250,000 clones, roughly 87% seen once. The sample taken for sequencing was PBMCs or T cells enriched from blood (not recorded which). These TCRs come from a man aged 30-40 years in a cohort exposed to, infected with or recovered from COVID-19 (not recorded which).

V usage is TRBV12-3 or TRBV12-4 and J usage is TRBJ2-7, with a tentative D call TRBD2 (6 bases). CDR3 length: 13 amino acids. Trimming pared 5 bases from V and 12 bases from J, leaving 20 bases between. The CDR3 nucleotides are TGTGCCAGCAGTCCCCCGGGACTCCCAATTTTGTACTTC. Its translation is CASSPPGLPILYF.

This sequence joins TRBV14 and TRBJ2-1, with 9 bases fitting TRBD2. The CDR3 covers 15 residues. The V gene's germline CDR1 is SGHDN and CDR2 FVKESK. V was pared by 7 bases and J by 9 bases, with 13 bases of the junction left unmatched. The CDR3 loop is CASTAGLAGHGEQFF. Written as DNA, the CDR3 is TGTGCCAGCACCGCGGGACTAGCAGGTCACGGTGAGCAGTTCTTC.

The rearrangement joins TRBV6-5 to TRBJ2-7; the match to TRBD2 covers 11 bases. Germline assignment: CDR1 MNHEY and CDR2 SVGAGI. This CDR3 comprises 14 residues. V lost 5 bases to trimming and J lost 3 bases; unmatched junction nucleotides: 3. The CDR3 nucleotides read TGTGCCAGCAGTCCGACTAGCGGGATCTACGAGCAGTACTTC. This translates into CASSPTSGIYEQYF.

To note about this clone: The junction shows a germline mismatch at one end, possibly a read error. The chain recombines TRBV7-7 with TRBJ1-5; D may be TRBD1 (6 bases). Germline CDR1 reads SSHAT; CDR2 reads FNYEAQ (reference sequence). This CDR3 has 16 residues. The CDR3, as DNA: TGTGCTAGCAGCATAACCTCAGGACAGTACAATCAGCCCCAGCATTTT. Translated, it gives CASSITSGQYNQPQHF.

This sequence joins TRBV12-3 or TRBV12-4 and TRBJ2-2; no firm D call. The V end lost 1 base, the J end lost 7 bases, and 7 bases lay between the germline ends. The CDR3 is 13 residues long. Written as DNA, the CDR3 is TGTGCCAGCAGTTTAGTATACGGCGGGGAGCTGTTTTTT. It is translated as CASSLVYGGELFF.

A single count supports this clone. The chain carries TRBV7-9 and TRBJ2-1; weak D call: TRBD2 (6 bases). The length of the CDR3 is 15 residues. V shed 3 bases and J shed 7 bases, with 16 bases lying between them. Germline CDR1 and CDR2: SEHNR and FQNEAQ (reference sequence). This CDR3 reads CASSFFPKGGNEQFF. CDR3 coding DNA: TGTGCCAGCAGCTTTTTCCCAAAGGGAGGTAATGAGCAGTTCTTC.

The chain uses TRBV5-4 and TRBJ2-1; possibly TRBD2 for D (6 bases). Per germline, CDR1 SGHNT and CDR2 YYREEE (reference sequence). The CDR3 extends over 14 amino acids. The ends were cut back, 0 bases at V and 4 bases at J, with 8 bases in the middle. CDR3 region: CASSLELAYNEQFF. The CDR3 DNA sequence: TGTGCCAGCAGCTTGGAACTAGCATACAATGAGCAGTTCTTC.

The rearrangement joins TRBV10-1 to TRBJ1-1; D gene ambiguous. Trimming cost V 7 bases and J 3 bases, with 12 bases left between them. The CDR3 has 13 amino acids. CDR1 is WNHNN and CDR2 is SYGVQD in the germline V gene (reference sequence). Here the CDR3 DNA reads TGCGCCAGCAAAAAGAGGAGGGACACTGAAGCTTTCTTT. Amino acid sequence: CASKKRRDTEAFF.

The rearrangement joins TRBV7-9 to TRBJ1-2, with 7 bases identical to TRBD1. The CDR3 is 18 residues long. Trimming cost V 0 bases and J 0 bases; bases outside gene matches: 10. CDR1 and CDR2 (germline): SEHNR, FQNEAQ (reference sequence). The DNA for the CDR3 is TGTGCCAGCAGCTTAGCCCCGGGACAGACAGGCGCTAACTATGGCTACACCTTC. It yields the protein CASSLAPGQTGANYGYTF.

V is TRBV3-1 (or the pseudogene TRBV3-2) and J is TRBJ2-4; 11 bases fit TRBD1. The CDR3 length is 17 residues. V trimming: 3 bases; J trimming: 0 bases; junction bases outside the gene matches: 4. Germline V gene lookup returns CDR1 LGHDT and CDR2 YNNKEL (reference sequence). CDR3 sequence reads: CASSHRDRGRAKNIQYF. Written as DNA, the CDR3 is TGTGCCAGCAGCCATCGGGACAGGGGGAGAGCCAAAAACATTCAGTACTTC.

The V gene is TRBV27, the J gene TRBJ2-1; 8 bases line up with TRBD1. Germline V gives CDR1 MNHEY, CDR2 SMNVEV (reference sequence). V lost 0 bases and J lost 5; bases outside the gene matches: 9. The CDR3 sequence is 17 residues long. The DNA of the CDR3 is TGTGCCAGCAGTTTATCCTGGTGGGACAGGCCCGACAATGAGCAGTTCTTC. As protein: CASSLSWWDRPDNEQFF.

The CDR3 is CASSLIAGAAYEQYF. The CDR3 region has the DNA TGTGCCAGCAGTTTAATTGCGGGAGCGGCATACGAGCAGTACTTC. This chain links TRBV28 with TRBJ2-7; 7 nucleotides align to TRBD2. J was trimmed by 4 bases and V by 2 bases; bases with no gene match: 8. The V gene's germline CDR1 is MDHEN and CDR2 SYDVKM. The CDR3 runs 15 residues.

This chain joins TRBV5-1 and TRBJ2-2; D uncertain. The V gene lost 0 bases and the J gene lost 2 bases, with 14 bases spanning the gap. CDR3 length: 17 amino acids. Germline V gene lookup returns CDR1 SGHRS and CDR2 YFSETQ. The CDR3 DNA is TGCGCCAGCAGCTTGGGTTATCTCGCGGTAAACACCGGGGAGCTGTTTTTT. It is translated as CASSLGYLAVNTGELFF.

The rearrangement links TRBV28 to TRBJ1-2; no reliable D call. The CDR3 has 14 amino acids. V gave up 2 bases and J gave up 1 base, with 8 bases separating them. The V gene's germline CDR1 is MDHEN and CDR2 SYDVKM. The CDR3 DNA reads as TGTGCCAGCAGTTTAACTGCTTTTAACTATGGCTACACCTTC. Amino acids: CASSLTAFNYGYTF.

V and J are TRBV19 and TRBJ2-2; 11 nucleotides line up with TRBD1. V lost 3 bases, J lost 6 bases, and 9 bases stayed unmatched. This CDR3 has 17 residues. Germline V gene lookup returns CDR1 LNHDA and CDR2 SQIVND (reference sequence). The CDR3 protein is CASSIGRTGGVSGELFF. CDR3 sequence (DNA): TGTGCCAGTAGTATCGGAAGGACAGGGGGCGTCTCCGGGGAGCTGTTTTTT.

This chain connects TRBV24-1 to TRBJ1-4; 7 nucleotides match TRBD1. Germline-derived CDR1 and CDR2 are KGHDR and SFDVKD. The CDR3 totals 12 residues. The ends lost 7 bases at V and 6 bases at J; junction bases unmatched: 1. The CDR3 loop reads CATSDRDEKLFF. CDR3 coding DNA: TGTGCCACCAGCGACAGGGATGAAAAACTGTTTTTT.

The V call is TRBV12-5, the J call TRBJ2-3; D gene unclear. Trimming left V 1 base short and J 2 bases short, with 7 bases between. The CDR3 sequence is 14 residues long. CDR1 and CDR2 from the germline V gene are LGHNT and FRNRAP. The CDR3: CASGLGHPTDTQYF. CDR3 bases: TGTGCTAGTGGTTTGGGACATCCCACAGATACGCAGTATTTT.